The rows below give T cell receptor beta chains drawn from one sample of a study of Graves' ophthalmopathy and Graves' hyperthyroidism. MiXCR was run by TCRdb on the multiplex PCR reads, yielding one entry per CDR3 protein. The data hold about 230,000 distinct CDR3 sequences, with 45% observed a single time. The material sequenced was peripheral blood. The source of these receptors is an adult man with Graves' ophthalmopathy. Both conserved end residues are part of each CDR3. Fields, in order: J gene, clone size, D gene, V gene, CDR3 DNA, CDR3 protein. D genes are given only for firm matches. Part of the rows lack a size; the others show once, few, many or a class for expanded clones.

>TRBJ2-3|-|-|TRBV29-1
TGCAGCGTTCCGGGGGTGCTTAGCACAGATACGCAGTATTTT
CSVPGVLSTDTQYF
>TRBJ1-5|-|TRBD1|TRBV19
TGTGCCAGTAGTGGAAGCTTGGGACAGGGGGACTTCTTGCCCCAGCATTTT
CASSGSLGQGDFLPQHF
>TRBJ2-5|-|-|TRBV9
TGTGCCAGCAGCCCAACAGCGGCGGTCCAAGAGACCCAGTACTTC
CASSPTAAVQETQYF
>TRBJ1-1|few|-|TRBV20-1
TGCAGTGCTAGAGATCCAAGTTACACTGAAGCTTTCTTT
CSARDPSYTEAFF
>TRBJ1-1|-|-|TRBV20-1
TGCAGTGCTAGAGACTTTGGTGGGAAGAACACTGAAGCTTTCTTT
CSARDFGGKNTEAFF
>TRBJ1-2|-|-|TRBV9
TGTGCCAGCAACTCCAACCACTATGGCTACACCTTC
CASNSNHYGYTF
>TRBJ2-7|-|TRBD1|TRBV7-9
TGTGCCAGCAGTTCACAGGGGGCGTTCTACGAGCAGTACTTC
CASSSQGAFYEQYF
>TRBJ1-2|few|TRBD1|TRBV10-3
TGTGCCATCAGTGCCCAGACAGGGGGCGACTATGGCTACACCTTC
CAISAQTGGDYGYTF
>TRBJ2-7|-|TRBD2|TRBV12-3/TRBV12-4
TGTGCCAGCAGTTCCCCGGGAGGCCACCGCTACGAGCAGTACTTC
CASSSPGGHRYEQYF
>TRBJ2-7|few|-|TRBV24-1
TGTGCCACCAGTGATTTATTGGAGGGCGAGCAGTACTTC
CATSDLLEGEQYF
>TRBJ2-5|-|TRBD2|TRBV19
TGTGCCAGTAGGGGCTTAGCGGGAGGGCCAGAGGAGACCCAGTACTTC
CASRGLAGGPEETQYF
>TRBJ2-7|-|TRBD2|TRBV7-9
TGTGCCAGCACTGGAGGACTAGGAGGTATCGAGCAGTACTTC
CASTGGLGGIEQYF
>TRBJ2-7|few|-|TRBV5-1
TGCGCCAGCAGCTTGGGACAACCTGCTACGCAGTACTTC
CASSLGQPATQYF